This T cell receptor (beta chain) emerged from a study of spatial heterogeneity in lung cancer. Study-level information: Sequencing of follow-up PBMC samples took place when they were available, at a median of approximately 2 years after resection. Study-level findings and limits: TCRs found ubiquitously expanded in tumor appeared in blood more at resection than at follow-up.

Stated time point: blood at routine non-recurrence follow-up after resection. This CDR3 has 14 amino acids. Remarks on this clonotype: Its antigen is not known. A much larger clone is a single base away; this may be a read error.

TCRdb reanalysed the 5' RACE reads using MiXCR and keeps one entry per CDR3 protein. Among around 29,000 distinct CDR3 sequences listed, over 9.5% were seen once. This receptor was taken from a female donor with early-stage non-small cell lung cancer. Material: PBMCs, obtained at follow-up. The rearrangement links TRBV12-3 or TRBV12-4 to TRBJ1-4; D uncertain. The CDR3 nucleotides read TGTGTCAGCAGAAGACTACAACTGGCTGAAAAACTGTTTTTT. Its translation is CVSRRLQLAEKLFF.